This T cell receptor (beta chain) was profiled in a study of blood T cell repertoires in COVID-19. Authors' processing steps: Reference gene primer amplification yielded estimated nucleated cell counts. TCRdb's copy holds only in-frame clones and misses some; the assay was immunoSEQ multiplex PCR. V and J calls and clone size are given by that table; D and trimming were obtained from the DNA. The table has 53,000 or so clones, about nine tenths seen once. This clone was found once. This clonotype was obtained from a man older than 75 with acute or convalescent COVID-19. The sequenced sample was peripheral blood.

The CDR3 loop is CATQDTLPVKTEAFF. DNA for the CDR3: TGTGCCACCCAGGACACCCTCCCGGTAAAAACTGAAGCTTTCTTT. This chain uses TRBV19 with TRBJ1-1; possible D gene TRBD1, 5 bases. Germline V lookup: CDR1 LNHDA, CDR2 SQIVND (reference sequence). This CDR3 region has 15 residues. V was cut by 10 bases and J by 5 bases, with 23 bases left in between.